The 8 T cell receptor beta chains below all came from one sample that was sequenced in a study of T cells in Graves' hyperthyroidism and ophthalmopathy. The CDR3 regions of TCR beta were amplified from RNA transcripts. A set of HTBI primers served as the primers for a first-round RT-PCR of the TCR CDR3. TCRdb re-derived calls from the multiplex PCR reads in MiXCR, one entry per CDR3 protein. In the table there are about 600,000 distinct CDR3 sequences, approximately 15% of which are singletons. The source material was blood. Source of these receptors: a woman in her 50s with Graves' ophthalmopathy.

This clonotype was recorded many times. V is TRBV11-2 and J is TRBJ2-1; TRBD2 aligns across 7 bases. The CDR3 totals 19 residues. Germline V gene sequence: CDR1 SGHAT, CDR2 FQNNGV. V dropped 0 bases and J dropped 0; count of bases not matched to a gene: 11. The CDR3 nucleotides are TGTGCCAGCAGCTTAGATGTTGGAAGCGGGACGCTCTCCTACAATGAGCAGTTCTTC. As protein: CASSLDVGSGTLSYNEQFF.

This clonotype was counted many times. The chain combines TRBV9 with TRBJ2-3, with D possibly being TRBD2 (6 bases). The germline V and J ends were trimmed by 0 bases and 0 bases, with 11 bases remaining between them. The CDR3 runs to 16 residues. CDR1 and CDR2 from the germline V gene are SGDLS and YYNGEE. In DNA form, the CDR3 reads TGTGCCAGCAGCGTAGAGGACTACCGAAGCACAGATACGCAGTATTTT. Translated: CASSVEDYRSTDTQYF.

V usage is TRBV30 and J usage is TRBJ2-3; 10 bases fit TRBD2. Germline V gene data show CDR1 as GTSNPN and CDR2 as SVGIG (reference sequence). V gave up 8 bases and J gave up 4 bases; unmatched junction bases: 12. This CDR3 is 15 amino acids long. As DNA, the CDR3 is TGTGCCGGAAGGCACACTAGCGGGACTGCAGATACGCAGTATTTT. This codes for CAGRHTSGTADTQYF.

Only a few counts were recorded for this clonotype. The rearrangement links TRBV5-5 to TRBJ1-3, with D hard to call. Germline values: CDR1 SGHKS, CDR2 YYEKEE (reference sequence). The length of the CDR3 is 14 residues. V lost 0 bases to trimming and J lost 3 bases, with 7 bases between them. DNA of the CDR3: TGTGCCAGCAGCTTGGCAGCAGTTGGAAACACCATATATTTT. Its translation: CASSLAAVGNTIYF. Full variable domain (outside the CDR3, taken from reference TRBV5-5 and TRBJ1-3): DAGVTQSPTHLIKTRGQQVTLRCSPISGHKSVSWYQQVLGQGPQFIFQYYEKEERGRGNFPDRFSARQFPNYSSELNVNALLLGDSALYLCASSLAAVGNTIYFGEGSWLTVV.

The V and J genes are TRBV7-9 and TRBJ1-5; TRBD1 matches at 7 bases. Trimming at V came to 3 bases and at J to 10 bases, leaving 3 bases not matched to a gene. The germline gives CDR1 SEHNR, CDR2 FQNEAQ (reference sequence). The CDR3 runs 12 residues. The CDR3 sequence is CASSLQGDPQHF. The CDR3 bases are TGTGCCAGCAGCTTGCAGGGGGATCCCCAGCATTTT.

This clonotype was seen ten or more times. The V and J genes are TRBV19 and TRBJ2-1; the match to TRBD2 covers 11 bases. The V gene end was trimmed by 6 bases and the J gene end by 8 bases; junction bases not matched to a gene: 18. CDR1 is LNHDA, CDR2 SQIVND, per germline (reference sequence). The CDR3 contains 18 residues. The CDR3 coding sequence is TGTGCCAGTAGCCCAGTCGCACTAGCGGGAGTTTTGACCCATGAGCAGTTCTTC. This gives the protein CASSPVALAGVLTHEQFF.

This clonotype was detected ten times or more. The chain uses TRBV7-2 and TRBJ1-5, with D tentatively TRBD1 (6 bases). V was clipped by 3 bases and J by 0 bases, with 9 bases between them. Looked up from germline, CDR1 is SGHTA and CDR2 is FQGNSA. The CDR3 spans 15 residues. The CDR3 DNA is TGTGCCAGCAGCTTCGGGACACCTAGCAATCAGCCCCAGCATTTT. It encodes CASSFGTPSNQPQHF.

The sample holds a few counts of this clonotype. A much larger clone lies a single base off, so this may be a read error. The rearrangement uses TRBV3-1 and TRBJ2-1; no firm D call. The CDR3 totals 13 residues. Germline V lookup: CDR1 LGHDT, CDR2 YNNKEL (reference sequence). V shed 4 bases and J shed 3 bases, with 7 bases lying between them. CDR3 sequence: CASSPGFYNEQFF. CDR3 sequence (DNA): TGTGCCAGCAGCCCGGGCTTCTACAATGAGCAGTTCTTC.